These 21 T cell receptor beta chains were all obtained from the same sample, sequenced in a study of breast tumors, draining lymph nodes, adjacent tissues. TCRdb passed the multiplex PCR reads through MiXCR, listing each CDR3 protein once. The repertoire holds about 60,000 distinct CDR3 sequences, with approximately 54% as singletons. The sequencing input was breast tumor tissue. These receptor sequences come from a female donor with breast cancer. Some clones in this sample may be carry-over from other donors' samples.

This clonotype was seen a few times. This chain connects TRBV25-1 to TRBJ1-1; weak D call: TRBD1 (5 bases). CDR1 is MGHDK, CDR2 SYGVNS, per germline. The CDR3 covers 14 residues. The V gene lost 3 bases and the J gene lost 7 bases, with 15 bases spanning the gap. The CDR3 sequence: CASSDLQGVNEAFF. CDR3 coding DNA: TGTGCCAGCAGTGATTTGCAGGGAGTCAATGAAGCTTTCTTT.

The chain uses TRBV20-1 and TRBJ2-7; 10 bases agree with TRBD1. V trimming: 3 bases; J trimming: 4 bases; junction bases outside the gene matches: 12. Looked up from germline, CDR1 is DFQATT and CDR2 is SNEGSKA (reference sequence). This CDR3 contains 16 residues. As DNA, the CDR3 is TGCAGTGCTAGCTCCGGGACAGGGGCACTAGAATACGAGCAGTACTTC. It yields the protein CSASSGTGALEYEQYF.

This clonotype was counted only a few times. This chain uses TRBV20-1 with TRBJ2-5; 12 nucleotides match TRBD2. Germline assignment: CDR1 DFQATT and CDR2 SNEGSKA (reference sequence). Trimming took 6 bases from V and 2 from J; bases not matched to a gene: 7. This CDR3 is 15 amino acids long. CDR3 coding DNA: TGCAGTGCATCCCCCGGGACTAGCGGGCAAGAGACCCAGTACTTC. Its translation: CSASPGTSGQETQYF.

The chain uses TRBV12-3 or TRBV12-4 and TRBJ1-5; possible D gene TRBD1, 5 bases. This CDR3 spans 15 amino acids. V dropped 3 bases and J dropped 5 bases, with 14 bases sitting between them. CDR3 sequence reads: CASSFAGRRDQPQHF. The CDR3, as DNA: TGTGCCAGCAGTTTCGCGGGCCGCAGGGATCAGCCCCAGCATTTT.

The table lists this clonotype with many counts. This chain joins TRBV11-2 and TRBJ2-1; D is unclear. The CDR3 is 12 amino acids. The germline gives CDR1 SGHAT, CDR2 FQNNGV. V lost 6 bases to trimming and J lost 10 bases, with 13 bases between them. The DNA of the CDR3 is TGTGCCAGCAGTCCCCAGGATCTAGAGCAGTTCTTC. It translates to CASSPQDLEQFF.

Details on this clonotype: A much larger clone lies a single base off, so this may be a read error. This chain links TRBV6-6 with TRBJ2-1; 8 nucleotides line up with TRBD2. CDR3 length: 15 residues. The germline CDR1 and CDR2 sequences are MNHNY and SVGAGI (reference sequence). V was pared by 5 bases and J by 5 bases, with 8 bases of the junction left unmatched. The CDR3 nucleotides read TGTGCCAGCAGTCGCTATTCGGGAGGGGACAATGAGCAGTTCTTC. Translating gives CASSRYSGGDNEQFF.

The V and J genes are TRBV7-2 and TRBJ2-1; TRBD1 matches at 8 bases. Losses at the gene ends were 7 bases for V and 4 bases for J; bases not matched to a gene: 9. There are 15 residues in the CDR3. CDR1 is SGHTA and CDR2 is FQGNSA in the germline V gene. The CDR3, as DNA: TGTGCCAGCACCAATAGGCAGGGGGCGTACAATGAGCAGTTCTTC. It yields the protein CASTNRQGAYNEQFF.

A word on this clonotype: Without the conserved terminal phenylalanine or tryptophan, this CDR3 likely stems from a read error. The rearrangement links TRBV7-2 to TRBJ1-2; D gene ambiguous. Trimming took off 5 bases at V and 8 bases at J, with 12 bases between the two ends. Germline V gene sequence: CDR1 SGHTA, CDR2 FQGNSA. This CDR3 is built from 12 residues. The CDR3, as DNA: TGTGCCAGCAGCCCCAACGCTCTGGGCTACACCCTC. Translating it yields CASSPNALGYTL.

The genes are TRBV7-3 and TRBJ1-5; no clear D gene. Germline lookup yields CDR1 SGHTA and CDR2 FQGTGA. Trimming stripped 2 bases from V and 7 bases from J, with 15 bases between. This CDR3 spans 15 amino acids. CDR3 DNA: TGTGCCAGCAGCTTATCCTGCCCGGGGTACCAGCCCCAGCATTTT. Translation: CASSLSCPGYQPQHF.

This clonotype was counted many times. The chain is built from TRBV20-1 and TRBJ2-7; no clear D gene. Trimming took 5 bases from V and 6 from J, leaving 14 bases between them. Germline CDR1 and CDR2: DFQATT and SNEGSKA (reference sequence). The CDR3 loop spans 12 amino acids. The CDR3 loop is CSAVSGSSEQYF. The CDR3 DNA sequence: TGCAGTGCTGTCTCCGGATCGAGCGAGCAGTACTTC.

This sequence joins TRBV20-1 and TRBJ2-5; possibly TRBD1 or TRBD2 for D (5 bases each). The V gene's germline CDR1 is DFQATT and CDR2 SNEGSKA (reference sequence). V lost 6 bases, J lost 5 bases, and 16 bases lay in between. The CDR3 is 13 residues long. The CDR3 coding sequence is TGCAGTGCCCCCGGGGCAGGGAGTGAGACCCAGTACTTC. Its protein is CSAPGAGSETQYF.

This clonotype turned up a few times. A clone one base away is much larger, so this may be a read error. The rearrangement joins TRBV5-6 to TRBJ2-1; maybe TRBD1 (6 bases). The germline V and J ends were trimmed by 0 bases and 5 bases, with 9 bases remaining between them. The germline gives CDR1 SGHDT, CDR2 YYEEEE. There are 14 residues in the CDR3. The CDR3 reads CASSLVGTNNEQFF. Written as DNA, the CDR3 is TGTGCCAGCAGCTTGGTCGGGACAAACAATGAGCAGTTCTTC.

This clonotype occurred a few times. This could be a read error, since a much larger clone is one nucleotide away. As the CDR3 is not closed by the conserved phenylalanine or tryptophan, this likely results from a read error. It is unclear where the CDR3 begins or ends on the DNA, so no DNA is shown, and the CDR3 is as TCRdb lists it. The V call is TRBV7-9, the J call TRBJ1-2; TRBD1, the table's D call, was not compared with the DNA. Germline loops: CDR1 SEHNR, CDR2 FQNEAQ (reference sequence). The CDR3 is 15 amino acids long, termini counted. The CDR3 region is CASSFGRPGDYGYPL.

Ten or more counts support this clonotype. The CDR3, as DNA: TGTGCCACCAGCAGAGGGGGGGGTCGGGAAAAACTGTTTTTT. This translates into CATSRGGGREKLFF. The V gene is TRBV15, the J gene TRBJ1-4; a possible D gene is TRBD1 (5 bases). The germline V and J ends were trimmed by 1 base and 8 bases, with 11 bases remaining between them. This CDR3 has 14 amino acids. Germline CDR1 is LNHNV and CDR2 is YYDKDF (reference sequence).

This rearrangement joins TRBV2 to TRBJ2-3; no clear D gene. Trimming shortened V by 6 bases and J by 0 bases, and 10 bases separated the two germline ends. There are 14 residues in the CDR3. CDR1 is SNHLY, CDR2 FYNNEI, per germline. The DNA for the CDR3 is TGTGCCAGCAGAGCCCAGACTAGCACAGATACGCAGTATTTT. As protein: CASRAQTSTDTQYF.

This clonotype turned up a few times. The rearrangement joins TRBV7-9 to TRBJ1-6; possibly TRBD1 for D (5 bases). V was pared by 3 bases and J by 9 bases, with 12 bases between. The CDR3 is made up of 14 amino acids. Germline V lookup: CDR1 SEHNR, CDR2 FQNEAQ (reference sequence). The CDR3 sequence: CASSLGDSSSPLHF. In DNA form, the CDR3 reads TGTGCCAGCAGCTTGGGGGACTCGAGTTCACCCCTCCACTTT.

The chain combines TRBV15 with TRBJ2-7; perhaps TRBD2 as D (6 bases). The CDR3 length is 14 residues. Germline V lookup: CDR1 LNHNV, CDR2 YYDKDF (reference sequence). V lost 1 base and J lost 2, with 9 bases in between. The CDR3 protein is CATSRGGEAYEQYF. The CDR3 DNA sequence: TGTGCCACCAGCAGAGGAGGGGAGGCCTACGAGCAGTACTTC.

This clonotype has a count of ten or more. The chain recombines TRBV28 with TRBJ2-1, with D possibly matching TRBD2 (5 bases). V lost 3 bases, J lost 2 bases, and 14 bases lay in between. Germline V CDR1 and CDR2: MDHEN, SYDVKM. The CDR3 length is 16 residues. CDR3 DNA sequence: TGTGCCAGCAGTTTCGGGGTAAGCGGTCCCTACAATGAGCAGTTCTTC. Its protein product is CASSFGVSGPYNEQFF. Based on the CDR3 plus reference TRBV28 and TRBJ2-1, the full variable domain is DVKVTQSSRYLVKRTGEKVFLECVQDMDHENMFWYRQDPGLGLRLIYFSYDVKMKEKGDIPEGYSVSREKKERFSLILESASTNQTSMYLCASSFGVSGPYNEQFFGPGTRLTVL.

V usage is TRBV20-1 and J usage is TRBJ2-3; the D gene is possibly TRBD1 (6 bases). V was shortened by 1 base and J by 11 bases, with 25 bases between the two germline ends. The germline V gene encodes CDR1 DFQATT and CDR2 SNEGSKA (reference sequence). The CDR3 is 16 amino acids. CDR3 in amino acids: CSARVRGGDSYNEQYF. CDR3 DNA: TGCAGTGCTAGAGTCAGGGGCGGTGATTCCTACAATGAGCAGTATTTT.

The chain joins TRBV28 to TRBJ1-6, with unresolved D. Per the germline V gene, CDR1 is MDHEN and CDR2 is SYDVKM. Trimming shortened V by 5 bases and J by 11 bases, and 19 bases separated the two germline ends. This CDR3 spans 15 amino acids. The CDR3 here is CASSIGGMSNTPLHF. CDR3 DNA sequence: TGTGCCAGCAGTATCGGTGGGATGAGCAATACACCCCTCCACTTT.

The chain recombines TRBV9 with TRBJ2-5; 10 nucleotides agree with TRBD1. CDR1 is SGDLS and CDR2 is YYNGEE in the germline V gene. The V and J ends lost 4 bases and 0 bases, in that order; junction bases with no gene match: 3. The CDR3 is made up of 15 amino acids. The CDR3 is CASSLTGGDQETQYF. CDR3 coding DNA: TGTGCCAGCAGCCTGACAGGGGGCGACCAAGAGACCCAGTACTTC.